A selection of T cell receptor beta chains follows, all from one sample in a study of blood T cell repertoires in COVID-19. Here immunoSEQ multiplex PCR was the method, and the copy in TCRdb shows in-frame clones only, minus some. The sample lists some 43,000 clones, 85% to 90% occurring once. Sequences were obtained from peripheral blood. These receptors all come from a human donor in a cohort sampled during active COVID-19. Each CDR3 is given with its conserved first and last residue. Each record gives: clone size, J gene, V gene, D gene, CDR3 protein, CDR3 DNA. A D gene is named only where the DNA matches it firmly. A row's size may be missing; if present it is once, few, many or a size class.

.	TRBJ1-6	TRBV7-3	.	CASSSAENSPLHF	TGTGCCAGCAGTTCCGCCGAGAATTCACCCCTCCACTTT
.	TRBJ2-1	TRBV7-9	TRBD1	CASSPRDSSHNEQFF	TGTGCCAGCAGCCCCCGGGACAGTTCGCACAATGAGCAGTTCTTC
.	TRBJ2-3	TRBV5-1	.	CASSPGVAEDTQYF	TGCGCCAGCAGCCCCGGGGTAGCGGAGGATACGCAGTATTTT
once	TRBJ2-7	TRBV6-5	.	CASSYYSGAVSYEQYF	TGTGCCAGCAGTTACTATTCAGGGGCAGTTTCCTACGAGCAGTACTTC
.	TRBJ1-1	TRBV6-2/TRBV6-3	.	CASSYSNPGVAFF	TGTGCCAGCAGTTACTCGAACCCAGGGGTGGCTTTCTTT
.	TRBJ2-7	TRBV19	TRBD2	CASSIGGSTEQYF	TGTGCCAGTAGTATAGGCGGGAGTACCGAGCAGTACTTC
.	TRBJ2-7	TRBV29-1	TRBD2	CSVEEDYRTSGIYEQYF	TGCAGCGTTGAAGAAGACTACAGGACTAGCGGGATCTACGAGCAGTACTTC
.	TRBJ1-5	TRBV19	.	CASSILRTYSNQPQHF	TGTGCCAGTAGTATCTTGAGAACTTATAGCAATCAGCCCCAGCATTTT
.	TRBJ2-2	TRBV27	TRBD1	CASSVTQGDHGELFF	TGTGCCAGCAGTGTTACGCAGGGGGATCACGGGGAGCTGTTTTTT
.	TRBJ2-2	TRBV3-1/TRBV3-2	TRBD1	CASSPGTGSGELFF	TGTGCCAGCAGCCCCGGGACAGGGTCCGGGGAGCTGTTTTTT
once	TRBJ2-3	TRBV6-2/TRBV6-3	.	CASSAAKITDTQYF	TGTGCCAGCAGCGCGGCTAAAATCACAGATACGCAGTATTTT
.	TRBJ1-4	TRBV20-1	.	CSASGTFEPKKLFF	TGCAGTGCAAGTGGGACATTCGAACCCAAAAAACTGTTTTTT
.	TRBJ2-5	TRBV7-9	TRBD2	CASSSRGAGGPLKTQYF	TGTGCCAGCAGCTCCAGAGGGGCGGGAGGGCCTTTAAAGACCCAGTACTTC
.	TRBJ2-3	TRBV24-1	.	CATSGAPWGVPDTQYF	TGTGCCACCAGTGGCGCCCCTTGGGGGGTGCCAGATACGCAGTATTTT
.	TRBJ2-3	TRBV19	TRBD2	CASSIAGLEADTQYF	TGTGCCAGTAGTATAGCGGGACTAGAGGCAGATACGCAGTATTTT
.	TRBJ1-2	TRBV7-8	TRBD1	CASSASGGAGYGYTF	TGTGCCAGCAGCGCCTCAGGGGGCGCGGGCTATGGCTACACCTTC
.	TRBJ2-2	TRBV28	TRBD1	CASSSRQGWTGELFF	TGTGCCAGCAGTTCCCGACAGGGATGGACCGGGGAGCTGTTTTTT
.	TRBJ2-7	TRBV11-2	TRBD2	CASSLRTSGRASIEQYF	TGTGCCAGCAGCTTACGGACTAGCGGGAGGGCCAGTATCGAGCAGTACTTC
.	TRBJ1-4	TRBV12-3/TRBV12-4	.	CASRQVDYEKLFF	TGTGCCAGCCGACAGGTAGACTATGAAAAACTGTTTTTT
.	TRBJ1-6	TRBV5-1	.	CASSLTGPYSPLHF	TGCGCCAGCAGCTTGACAGGGCCTTATTCACCCCTCCACTTT
.	TRBJ2-1	TRBV9	TRBD1	CASSLRQGPLTEQFF	TGTGCCAGCAGCCTTCGACAGGGACCCTTAACTGAGCAGTTCTTC
.	TRBJ1-1	TRBV29-1	.	CSVARDTNTEAFF	TGCAGCGTTGCAAGGGACACCAACACTGAAGCTTTCTTT
.	TRBJ1-5	TRBV15	.	CATSSGGRVNQPQHF	TGTGCCACCAGCAGCGGAGGGAGGGTCAATCAGCCCCAGCATTTT
.	TRBJ2-7	TRBV28	TRBD2	CASGASGGIGYF	TGTGCCAGCGGGGCTAGCGGGGGCATTGGGTACTTC
.	TRBJ2-1	TRBV28	TRBD2	CASSPLAGSYNEQFF	TGTGCCAGCAGTCCCTTAGCGGGCTCCTACAATGAGCAGTTCTTC
.	TRBJ2-2	TRBV18	.	CASSPGPTGELFF	TGTGCCAGCTCACCAGGGCCTACCGGGGAGCTGTTTTTT
few	TRBJ2-5	TRBV7-3	.	CASSPLGVRGETQYF	TGTGCCAGCAGCCCTCTAGGGGTGCGCGGAGAGACCCAGTACTTC